Listed here is a single T cell receptor (beta chain). The CDR3 spans 15 residues. CDR1 and CDR2 (germline): ENHRY, SYGVKD. Deletions cut 6 bases from V and 0 bases from J, with 11 bases between. Some clones are missing from TCRdb's copy, which holds only in-frame ones; the method was immunoSEQ multiplex PCR. The profile shows 200,000 to 250,000 clones, around 91% of them singletons. This entry belongs to a study of blood T cell repertoires in COVID-19. Study background: Sources were T cells, B-cell-depleted T cells, or PBMCs; the material itself was cDNA or gDNA.

This TCR came from a man aged 30 to 45 who had been exposed to COVID-19. Material for sequencing was PBMCs or T cells enriched from blood (not recorded which). The rearrangement joins TRBV10-3 to TRBJ2-2; no reliable D call. The CDR3: CAIRLDTTNTGELFF. The CDR3 nucleotides read TGTGCCATCAGACTTGACACCACGAACACCGGGGAGCTGTTTTTT.